This section outlines one T cell receptor beta chain sequence together with its context. Its antigen is still unknown. The germline CDR1 and CDR2 sequences are SGHRS and YFSETQ. This CDR3 spans 14 amino acids. V was pared by 5 bases and J by 3 bases, with 7 bases of the junction left unmatched. Assay used: immunoSEQ multiplex PCR; TCRdb lists only in-frame clones, some missing. The sample lists 71,000 or so clones; roughly 70% were seen once. The data were obtained in a study of vaccination effects on CD4 cells after COVID-19. Peptide-pool stimulation followed by sequencing identified expanded antigen-specific CD4+ clonotypes in the ViraFEST assay. Upon completion of around 9 days in culture, CD4+ T cells were isolated. Nucleocapsid antibodies stayed negative before and after vaccination, showing no earlier SARS-CoV-2 infection. Half of the medium was exchanged for IL-2 medium on both days 3 and 7.

The chain carries TRBV5-1 and TRBJ1-1; 7 positions agree with TRBD1. The origin of this receptor is a human donor who received a COVID-19 vaccine. This material consisted of CD4+ T cells from PBMCs cultured with HCoV-OC43 spike peptides, taken before COVID-19 vaccination. Subset meaning: HCoV-OC43 spike overlapping peptide pool stimulation. CDR3 loop: CASSIQGSYTEAFF. In DNA form, the CDR3 reads TGCGCCAGCAGTATACAGGGGAGTTACACTGAAGCTTTCTTT. The entire variable domain, with the rest obtained from reference TRBV5-1 and TRBJ1-1, is as follows: KAGVTQTPRYLIKTRGQQVTLSCSPISGHRSVSWYQQTPGQGLQFLFEYFSETQRNKGNFPGRFSGRQFSNSRSEMNVSTLELGDSALYLCASSIQGSYTEAFFGQGTRLTVV.